These T cell receptor beta chains were read from a single sample in a study of human T cells and chemical hapten exposure. TCRdb itself ran the RACE reads through MiXCR, one entry per CDR3 protein. The repertoire includes roughly 64,000 distinct CDR3 sequences, around 10% of them detected once, and 2% to 3% sits in the top ten. The sequences come from whole blood, collected in connection with sensitization to the hapten diphenylcyclopropenone (DPC). The receptors were sampled from a woman aged 25 to 39 with alopecia areata. Some clones in this sample may be carry-over from other donors' samples. Both conserved end residues are part of each CDR3. The D gene is left open where the match is weak. A clone size is listed for some rows: how often the clone was seen (once, few, many), or a class if it is expanded.

cdr3_nt,cdr3_aa,d_call,clone_size,j_call,v_call
TGTGCCAGCAGCTTCAGGGCCTTGAACACTGAAGCTTTCTTT,CASSFRALNTEAFF,NA,few,TRBJ1-1,TRBV7-2
TGTGCCAGCAGGTTGGGTCCAGGGGATTGGGTCACTGAAGCTTTCTTT,CASRLGPGDWVTEAFF,NA,NA,TRBJ1-1,TRBV13
TGTGCCTGGAGTTTGGGGGCCGGACAGGGGGAAAACATTCAGTACTTC,CAWSLGAGQGENIQYF,TRBD1,NA,TRBJ2-4,TRBV30
TGTGCCATCAGTGATGACCTAAACACTGAAGCTTTCTTT,CAISDDLNTEAFF,NA,few,TRBJ1-1,TRBV10-3
TGTGCCAGCAGTTACTCCGAAGGGATGGCCGGGGCCAACGTCCTGACTTTC,CASSYSEGMAGANVLTF,NA,few,TRBJ2-6,TRBV6-5
TGTGCCAGCAGCGCCGGTGGCCGGAACACCGGGGAGCTGTTTTTT,CASSAGGRNTGELFF,NA,few,TRBJ2-2,TRBV5-6
TGCAGTGCTTCCCCCGGGGAGATCATTCAGTACTTC,CSASPGEIIQYF,NA,NA,TRBJ2-4,TRBV20-1
TGTGCCAGCAGTTCCCTCCCAAACTACAATGAGCAGTTCTTC,CASSSLPNYNEQFF,NA,many,TRBJ2-1,TRBV28
TGTGCCAGCAGCTTAGCCACTAGCGGGGAGTACAATGAGCAGTTCTTC,CASSLATSGEYNEQFF,TRBD2,few,TRBJ2-1,TRBV7-2
TGTGCCAGCTCACCACGACAGGCTAATGAAAAACTGTTTTTT,CASSPRQANEKLFF,NA,many,TRBJ1-4,TRBV18
TGTGCCAGCTCACCGACAGCAGGGGACACTGAAGCTTTCTTT,CASSPTAGDTEAFF,NA,many,TRBJ1-1,TRBV18
TGCAGCGTTGAAAGTGCTAGCGGGAGTGGAGTACCCTACGAGCAGTACTTC,CSVESASGSGVPYEQYF,TRBD2,few,TRBJ2-7,TRBV29-1
TGTGCCAGCAGTCCCCCGTCGGGGGTTGAGACCCAGTACTTC,CASSPPSGVETQYF,NA,few,TRBJ2-5,TRBV2
TGTGCCACCAGCAGAGGTGGTGAGAGCTCTGGAAACACCATATATTTT,CATSRGGESSGNTIYF,NA,few,TRBJ1-3,TRBV15
TGCAGTGCTAGAGTAGGGGCTAGCGGGAAAATCTATTCGCGTGAGCAGTTCTTC,CSARVGASGKIYSREQFF,TRBD2,many,TRBJ2-1,TRBV20-1
TGTGCCAGCAGCTTACCTAGCGGGAACACAGATACGCAGTATTTT,CASSLPSGNTDTQYF,TRBD2,NA,TRBJ2-3,TRBV7-9
TGTGCCAGCAGTGCTGTGAGCCAAGAGACCCAGTACTTC,CASSAVSQETQYF,NA,NA,TRBJ2-5,TRBV2
TGTGCCACCAGTGATCGGAGGGAGCGGGGAGACAGCACAGATACGCAGTATTTT,CATSDRRERGDSTDTQYF,TRBD2,NA,TRBJ2-3,TRBV24-1
TGCGCCAGCAGTGCCAGGGGGCCCGGGGACACTGAAGCTTTCTTT,CASSARGPGDTEAFF,TRBD1,many,TRBJ1-1,TRBV10-2
TGTGCCAGCGTTCGGGGATATGATTCACCCCTCCACTTT,CASVRGYDSPLHF,NA,many,TRBJ1-6,TRBV2
TGTGCCAGCAGTTTATCACCGGGCGGGAATTCACCCCTCCACTTT,CASSLSPGGNSPLHF,NA,NA,TRBJ1-6,TRBV27
TGTGCCTGGTCGCCCGGGAACAATCAGCCCCAGCATTTT,CAWSPGNNQPQHF,NA,few,TRBJ1-5,TRBV30
TGCAGCGTTGACGGAGAAAACAGGGTCGGCTACACCTTC,CSVDGENRVGYTF,NA,many,TRBJ1-2,TRBV29-1
TGTGCCAGCAGCTTAGATGGGACAGCAGGTCGAAACATTCAGTACTTC,CASSLDGTAGRNIQYF,TRBD1,NA,TRBJ2-4,TRBV11-3
TGTGCCAGTAGTATGACAGGGAATCAGCCCCAGCATTTT,CASSMTGNQPQHF,TRBD1,many,TRBJ1-5,TRBV19
TGCGCCAGCAGCCCGCGGAGGGGGATCTATTCACCCCTCCACTTT,CASSPRRGIYSPLHF,NA,many,TRBJ1-6,TRBV4-3
TGTGCCTGGAGTCCCCTACGGGGGGCCGCCGGGGAGCTGTTTTTT,CAWSPLRGAAGELFF,NA,NA,TRBJ2-2,TRBV30
TGTGCCAGCAGCCTCCCGAGGGAAGCAGATACGCAGTATTTT,CASSLPREADTQYF,NA,once,TRBJ2-3,TRBV5-6
TGTGCCAGCAGCTACAGCGTTGGCACAGGAAACTATGGCTACACCTTC,CASSYSVGTGNYGYTF,NA,few,TRBJ1-2,TRBV7-9
TGCAGCGGGAGGACTACCGATGAGCAGTTCTTC,CSGRTTDEQFF,NA,few,TRBJ2-1,TRBV29-1
TGTGCCAGCAGATCCGGACGGACGAATTCCTACGAGCAGTACTTC,CASRSGRTNSYEQYF,NA,many,TRBJ2-7,TRBV5-4
TGCGCCAGCAGCTTGGGTCAAAATCAGCCCCAGCATTTT,CASSLGQNQPQHF,NA,few,TRBJ1-5,TRBV5-1
TGCAGCTCCGGGACGTGGGTGGAAAACATTCAGTACTTC,CSSGTWVENIQYF,NA,NA,TRBJ2-4,TRBV20-1
TGTGCCAGCAGCCAAGATGGCAGGGGGCGTGAGCAGTTCTTC,CASSQDGRGREQFF,TRBD1,NA,TRBJ2-1,TRBV14
TGTGCCAGCAGTCGGCCCGTGGCGGGAGTCGTGAACACCGGGGAGCTGTTTTTT,CASSRPVAGVVNTGELFF,TRBD2,many,TRBJ2-2,TRBV6-2/TRBV6-3
TGTGCCAGCAGCTTACAGCCTACCGGGGAGCTGTTTTTT,CASSLQPTGELFF,NA,few,TRBJ2-2,TRBV7-2
TGTGCCAGCAGCTTAGTGCCCCAGTATGGCTACACCTTC,CASSLVPQYGYTF,NA,few,TRBJ1-2,TRBV7-9
TGTGCCAGCAGCCCCCAGTGGCAGGGGGCTACATACTATAGCAATCAGCCCCAGCATTTT,CASSPQWQGATYYSNQPQHF,TRBD1,NA,TRBJ1-5,TRBV7-8
TGTGCCAGCAGCTACGGACTAGCGGGAGATGAGCAGTTCTTC,CASSYGLAGDEQFF,TRBD2,few,TRBJ2-1,TRBV11-1
TGCAGCGTCGGGGATTCGGACACTGAAGCTTTCTTT,CSVGDSDTEAFF,NA,few,TRBJ1-1,TRBV29-1
TGTGCCAGCAGTTTACGGGGGCCCCAGCATTTT,CASSLRGPQHF,NA,once,TRBJ1-5,TRBV27
TGTGCCAGCAGGGACAGGGGCGCGGACACCGGGGAGCTGTTTTTT,CASRDRGADTGELFF,TRBD1,few,TRBJ2-2,TRBV2
TGTGCCAGCAGCTTGGAACAGGGGTTAGAGACCCAGTACTTC,CASSLEQGLETQYF,TRBD1,NA,TRBJ2-5,TRBV5-5
TGTGCCAGTAGTGGACAGGTCTCCTACAATGAGCAGTTCTTC,CASSGQVSYNEQFF,TRBD1,few,TRBJ2-1,TRBV19
TGTGCCAGCAGCGAGGGCCGGAGCTCCTATAATTCACCCCTCCACTTT,CASSEGRSSYNSPLHF,NA,few,TRBJ1-6,TRBV7-2
TGCGCCAGCAGCTTGGGTCGGGGAGAGGGCTACACCTTC,CASSLGRGEGYTF,NA,NA,TRBJ1-2,TRBV5-1
TGTGCCAGCAGCGAACAACCGGGACAAGTAGTTAGTGAGCAGTTCTTC,CASSEQPGQVVSEQFF,NA,NA,TRBJ2-1,TRBV7-6
TGCAGCGAGTCCCGATGGAGGGGCACTGAAGCTTTCTTT,CSESRWRGTEAFF,NA,NA,TRBJ1-1,TRBV29-1
TGTGCCAGCAGTGGTAGCTGGACTAGCGGGGGAACAGATACGCAGTATTTT,CASSGSWTSGGTDTQYF,NA,NA,TRBJ2-3,TRBV3-2
TGTGCCAGCAGCTCCTATGGGACGGCTAGCGGGCGTACTAGCACAGATACGCAGTATTTT,CASSSYGTASGRTSTDTQYF,TRBD2,NA,TRBJ2-3,TRBV7-9
TGTGCCAGCATCCTATCCTCAGGGGCGGCAGGGCTGTTCTTC,CASILSSGAAGLFF,NA,NA,TRBJ2-1,TRBV28
TGCGCCAGCAGCGCTCGGGACAGGGGGCCCGAGCAGTACTTC,CASSARDRGPEQYF,TRBD1,NA,TRBJ2-7,TRBV5-1
TGTGCCAGCAGCCAAGGCTCAGGGAATAATTCACCCCTCCACTTT,CASSQGSGNNSPLHF,NA,many,TRBJ1-6,TRBV3-1